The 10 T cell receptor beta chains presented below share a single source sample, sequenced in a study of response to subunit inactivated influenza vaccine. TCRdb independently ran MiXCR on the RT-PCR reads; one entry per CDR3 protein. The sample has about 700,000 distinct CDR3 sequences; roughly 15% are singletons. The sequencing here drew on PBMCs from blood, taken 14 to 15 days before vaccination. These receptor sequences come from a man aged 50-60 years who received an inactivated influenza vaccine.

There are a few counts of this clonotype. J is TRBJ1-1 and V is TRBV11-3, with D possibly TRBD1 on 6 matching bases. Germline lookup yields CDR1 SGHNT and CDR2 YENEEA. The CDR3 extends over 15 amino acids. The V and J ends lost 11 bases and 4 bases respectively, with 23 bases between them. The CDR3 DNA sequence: TGTGCCCGGGAGGGTCTGGGGGGCCGAGGCACTGAAGCTTTCTTT. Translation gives CAREGLGGRGTEAFF.

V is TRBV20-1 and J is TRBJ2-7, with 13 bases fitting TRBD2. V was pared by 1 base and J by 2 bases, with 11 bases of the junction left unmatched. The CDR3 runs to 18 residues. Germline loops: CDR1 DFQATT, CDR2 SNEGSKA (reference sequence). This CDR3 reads CSARGGGTSGTSTYEQYF. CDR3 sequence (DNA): TGCAGTGCTAGAGGGGGGGGGACTAGCGGGACCAGTACCTACGAGCAGTACTTC.

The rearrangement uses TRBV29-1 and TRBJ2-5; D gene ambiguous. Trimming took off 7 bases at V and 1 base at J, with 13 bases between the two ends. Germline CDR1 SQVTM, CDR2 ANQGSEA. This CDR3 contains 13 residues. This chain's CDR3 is CSARGVLQETQYF. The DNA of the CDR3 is TGCAGCGCCCGCGGCGTCCTCCAAGAGACCCAGTACTTC.

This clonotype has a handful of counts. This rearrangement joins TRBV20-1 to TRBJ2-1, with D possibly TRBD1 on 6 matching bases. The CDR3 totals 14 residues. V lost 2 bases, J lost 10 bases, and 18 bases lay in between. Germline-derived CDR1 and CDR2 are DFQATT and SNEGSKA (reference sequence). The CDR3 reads CSARSAGSGTEQFF. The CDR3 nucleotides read TGCAGTGCTAGATCTGCGGGCTCGGGGACAGAGCAGTTCTTC.

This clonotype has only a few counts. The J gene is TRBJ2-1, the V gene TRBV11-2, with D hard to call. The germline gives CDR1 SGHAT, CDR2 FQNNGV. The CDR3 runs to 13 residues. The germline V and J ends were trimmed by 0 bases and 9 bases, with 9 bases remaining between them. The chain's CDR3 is CASSLDAVAEQFF. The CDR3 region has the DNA TGTGCCAGCAGCTTAGACGCGGTGGCTGAGCAGTTCTTC. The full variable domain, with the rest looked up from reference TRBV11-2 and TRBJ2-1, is EAGVAQSPRYKIIEKRQSVAFWCNPISGHATLYWYQQILGQGPKLLIQFQNNGVVDDSQLPKDRFSAERLKGVDSTLKIQPAKLEDSAVYLCASSLDAVAEQFFGPGTRLTVL.

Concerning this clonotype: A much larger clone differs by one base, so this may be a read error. CDR3: CASSLTGQTSTGELFF. Written as DNA, the CDR3 is TGTGCCAGCAGTTTGACAGGCCAGACGAGCACCGGGGAGCTGTTTTTT. The chain links TRBV12-3 or TRBV12-4 to TRBJ2-2; D is perhaps TRBD1 (6 bases). Trimming shortened V by 3 bases and J by 4 bases, and 15 bases separated the two germline ends. This CDR3 spans 16 amino acids.

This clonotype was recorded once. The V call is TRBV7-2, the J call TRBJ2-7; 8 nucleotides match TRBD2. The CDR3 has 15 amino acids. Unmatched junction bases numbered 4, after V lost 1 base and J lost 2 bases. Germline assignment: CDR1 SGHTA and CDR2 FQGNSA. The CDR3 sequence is CASSLGGTRAYEQYF. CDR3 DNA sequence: TGTGCCAGCAGCTTAGGTGGGACTAGGGCCTACGAGCAGTACTTC.

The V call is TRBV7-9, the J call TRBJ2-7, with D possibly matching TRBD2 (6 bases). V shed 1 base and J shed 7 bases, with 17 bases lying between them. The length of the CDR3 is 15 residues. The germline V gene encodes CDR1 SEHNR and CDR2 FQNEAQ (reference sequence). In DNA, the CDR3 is TGTGCCAGCAGCTTAGGAGGGACTTCGGGGAGAGAGCAGTACTTC. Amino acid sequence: CASSLGGTSGREQYF. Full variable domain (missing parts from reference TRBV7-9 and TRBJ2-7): DTGVSQNPRHKITKRGQNVTFRCDPISEHNRLYWYRQTLGQGPEFLTYFQNEAQLEKSRLLSDRFSAERPKGSFSTLEIQRTEQGDSAMYLCASSLGGTSGREQYFGPGTRLTVT.

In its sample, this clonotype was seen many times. Here the CDR3 reads CASSPFTGKMNTEAFF. The CDR3 coding sequence is TGTGCCAGCAGCCCGTTCACTGGTAAGATGAACACTGAAGCTTTCTTT. This chain joins TRBV7-8 and TRBJ1-1; D unclear. V dropped 5 bases and J dropped 0 bases, with 16 bases sitting between them. CDR1 and CDR2 (germline): SGHVS, FQNEAQ. The CDR3 runs to 16 residues.

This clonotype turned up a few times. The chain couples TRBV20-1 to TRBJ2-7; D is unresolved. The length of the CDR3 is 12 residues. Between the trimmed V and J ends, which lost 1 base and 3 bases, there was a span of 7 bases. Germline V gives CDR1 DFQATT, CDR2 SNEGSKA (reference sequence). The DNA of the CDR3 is TGCAGTGCTAGAGTGTCTCGCTACGAGCAGTACTTC. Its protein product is CSARVSRYEQYF.